This T cell receptor beta chain was identified in a study of T cell responses to AZD1222 COVID-19 vaccine. Across the whole study: Both about-4-week and about-12-week second-dose recipients were combined. Notes on the study in general: Repertoire collection took place solely once the T cell response had peaked. With two AZD1222 doses given, Spike-specific TCR breadth and depth both rose. Donors in the cohort were predominantly white British and more often female, and clonal diversity was possibly underestimated.

TCRdb's table, derived via immunoSEQ multiplex PCR, lists solely in-frame clones and lacks some. The sample yields around 130,000 clones, 93% seen once. This CDR3 spans 18 amino acids. The trim removed 5 bases at V and 3 bases at J, leaving 12 bases unmatched. Germline V gene sequence: CDR1 SGHRS, CDR2 YFSETQ. This clone was seen a single time. The antigen is not known. The TCR originated in an adult in good health. Sample: peripheral blood, taken on day 0 of AZD1222 vaccination. The V call is TRBV5-1, the J call TRBJ2-2, with TRBD2 matching over 11 bases. Here the CDR3 reads CASRYHIGTSGDTGELFF. In DNA form, the CDR3 reads TGCGCCAGCAGATACCATATTGGGACTAGCGGAGACACCGGGGAGCTGTTTTTT. The complete variable domain, with remaining parts taken from reference TRBV5-1 and TRBJ2-2, reads KAGVTQTPRYLIKTRGQQVTLSCSPISGHRSVSWYQQTPGQGLQFLFEYFSETQRNKGNFPGRFSGRQFSNSRSEMNVSTLELGDSALYLCASRYHIGTSGDTGELFFGEGSRLTVL.